The 16 T cell receptor beta chains below all came from one sample that was sequenced in a study of T cells after somatic rescue of genetic block. TCRdb's copy holds only in-frame clones and misses some; the assay was immunoSEQ multiplex PCR. The sample contains tens of thousands of clones, 85% to 95% of which appear only once. Source material: peripheral blood mononuclear cells (PBMCs). These receptors originate from a man between 40 and 49 years old.

The chain employs TRBV11-3 and TRBJ1-1, with TRBD1 matching over 8 bases. The CDR3 is 13 residues long. The V gene end was trimmed by 5 bases and the J gene end by 8 bases; junction bases not matched to a gene: 7. The V gene's germline CDR1 is SGHNT and CDR2 YENEEA. The CDR3 region has the DNA TGTGCCAGCAGCAACCCCGGGACAGGCGAAGCTTTCTTT. Translated: CASSNPGTGEAFF.

The chain is built from TRBV9 and TRBJ2-7; 7 bases are shared with TRBD2. The ends lost 3 bases at V and 4 bases at J; junction bases unmatched: 1. CDR1 is SGDLS, CDR2 YYNGEE, per germline. CDR3 length equals 12 residues. CDR3 sequence reads: CASSGEGYEQYF. CDR3 sequence (DNA): TGTGCCAGCAGCGGGGAGGGTTACGAGCAGTACTTC.

CDR3 in amino acids: CASGLNGGQTDTQYF. The DNA for the CDR3 is TGTGCTAGTGGTTTGAATGGGGGCCAGACAGATACGCAGTATTTT. The chain is built from TRBV12-5 and TRBJ2-3, with D perhaps TRBD1 (6 bases). Germline CDR1 reads LGHNT; CDR2 reads FRNRAP. V was trimmed by 2 bases and J by 3 bases, leaving 12 bases between them. CDR3 length: 15 residues.

The chain employs TRBV10-3 and TRBJ1-1; TRBD1 aligns across 8 bases. Trimming took 3 bases from V and 0 from J; bases not matched to a gene: 9. The CDR3 is made up of 17 amino acids. Germline assignment: CDR1 ENHRY and CDR2 SYGVKD. CDR3 nucleotides: TGTGCCATCAGTGACCCAGACAGGGGCCGAATGAACACTGAAGCTTTCTTT. It translates to CAISDPDRGRMNTEAFF.

The V call is TRBV6-1, the J call TRBJ2-1, with D possibly matching TRBD2 (5 bases). The V end lost 10 bases, the J end lost 4 bases, and 11 bases lay between the germline ends. The V gene's germline CDR1 is MNHNS and CDR2 SASEGT. This CDR3 region has 12 residues. CDR3 in DNA: TGTGCCACCAGGTCGGGATACAATGAGCAGTTCTTC. Translating it yields CATRSGYNEQFF.

This chain joins TRBV27 and TRBJ1-1, with 9 nucleotides matching TRBD1. The CDR3 runs 16 residues. Trimming took 3 bases from V and 0 from J; bases not matched to a gene: 5. The germline V gene has CDR1 MNHEY and CDR2 SMNVEV (reference sequence). The CDR3, as DNA: TGTGCCAGCAGTTTGCACAGGGGGCGGCTGAACACTGAAGCTTTCTTT. As protein: CASSLHRGRLNTEAFF.

This clone appeared once. The gene calls are TRBV18 and TRBJ1-1; 7 bases match TRBD1. V lost 0 bases, J lost 2 bases, and 3 bases stayed unmatched. The CDR3 extends over 15 amino acids. CDR1 is KGHSH, CDR2 LQKENI, per germline. DNA of the CDR3: TGTGCCAGCTCACCACCGGGACAGTTCAACACTGAAGCTTTCTTT. Amino acid sequence: CASSPPGQFNTEAFF.

The CDR3 here is CASSTGPSNTGELFF. CDR3 DNA: TGTGCCAGCTCAACAGGGCCATCTAACACCGGGGAGCTGTTTTTT. V usage is TRBV18 and J usage is TRBJ2-2, with D perhaps TRBD1 (6 bases). The CDR3 is 15 amino acids. V was trimmed by 5 bases and J by 2 bases, leaving 12 bases between them. In germline, CDR1 is KGHSH, CDR2 LQKENI.

J is TRBJ2-1 and V is TRBV4-3; 7 bases are shared with TRBD1. The CDR3 covers 17 residues. V shed 4 bases and J 0 bases; nucleotides not matched to a gene: 9. Germline values: CDR1 LGHNA, CDR2 YSLEER. The CDR3 DNA reads as TGCGCCAGCAGCCCCCAAGAGGGACAGAGCTCCTACAATGAGCAGTTCTTC. Amino acid sequence: CASSPQEGQSSYNEQFF.

The chain links TRBV29-1 to TRBJ1-5; 8 bases are a match to TRBD1. Germline trimming cut 4 bases from V and 0 bases from J; bases unmatched to any gene: 5. In germline, CDR1 is SQVTM, CDR2 ANQGSEA. This CDR3 comprises 15 residues. The CDR3 DNA reads TGCAGCGTTGCCCTTGACAGGGGTAGCAATCAGCCCCAGCATTTT. It codes for CSVALDRGSNQPQHF.

The chain joins TRBV30 to TRBJ1-5; possible D gene TRBD1, 6 bases. In germline, CDR1 is GTSNPN, CDR2 SVGIG (reference sequence). Trimming removed 4 bases at V and 7 bases at J, with 14 bases between. CDR3 size: 13 residues. The CDR3 loop is CAWTTSQGQPQHF. CDR3 nucleotides: TGTGCCTGGACAACCTCTCAGGGGCAGCCCCAGCATTTT.

This rearrangement joins TRBV11-2 to TRBJ1-4; TRBD1 is a possible D gene (6 bases). The germline gives CDR1 SGHAT, CDR2 FQNNGV. The CDR3 length is 15 residues. Trimming pared 5 bases from V and 0 bases from J, leaving 10 bases between. This chain's CDR3 is CASSEKGATNEKLFF. The CDR3 DNA is TGTGCCAGCAGCGAAAAGGGGGCAACTAATGAAAAACTGTTTTTT.

The chain links TRBV19 to TRBJ1-5, with D unclear. The ends were cut back, 3 bases at V and 7 bases at J, with 16 bases in the middle. The CDR3 covers 15 residues. Germline V gene sequence: CDR1 LNHDA, CDR2 SQIVND (reference sequence). CDR3 in DNA: TGTGCCAGTAGTATCGGGTCCCGGGGTGGCCAGCCCCAGCATTTT. Translated: CASSIGSRGGQPQHF. The complete variable domain, with remaining parts taken from reference TRBV19 and TRBJ1-5, reads DGGITQSPKYLFRKEGQNVTLSCEQNLNHDAMYWYRQDPGQGLRLIYYSQIVNDFQKGDIAEGYSVSREKKESFPLTVTSAQKNPTAFYLCASSIGSRGGQPQHFGDGTRLSIL.

This clone was seen a single time. V usage is TRBV27 and J usage is TRBJ1-1, with D possibly matching TRBD1 (6 bases). Germline-derived CDR1 and CDR2 are MNHEY and SMNVEV (reference sequence). This CDR3 spans 15 amino acids. Trimming removed 5 bases at V and 7 bases at J, with 20 bases between. CDR3 amino acids: CASSPIGGAEIEAFF. The CDR3 DNA sequence: TGTGCCAGCAGTCCCATAGGGGGGGCTGAGATTGAAGCTTTCTTT.

The chain couples TRBV4-1 to TRBJ1-4, with D perhaps matching TRBD1 (5 bases). The CDR3 consists of 15 residues. Germline-derived CDR1 and CDR2 are MGHRA and YSYEKL. Trimming stripped 1 base from V and 7 bases from J, with 13 bases between. This chain's CDR3 is CASSQGAGTPEKLFF. In DNA, the CDR3 is TGCGCCAGCAGCCAAGGGGCAGGGACCCCTGAAAAACTGTTTTTT.

This chain connects TRBV28 to TRBJ2-2; D is perhaps TRBD2 (6 bases). V was clipped by 3 bases and J by 5 bases, with 13 bases between them. The CDR3 extends over 15 amino acids. In germline, CDR1 is MDHEN, CDR2 SYDVKM. In DNA, the CDR3 is TGTGCCAGCAGTTTCAATACGGGGGTGACCGGGGAGCTGTTTTTT. It codes for CASSFNTGVTGELFF. Looking up the rest from reference TRBV28 and TRBJ2-2 gives the full variable domain: DVKVTQSSRYLVKRTGEKVFLECVQDMDHENMFWYRQDPGLGLRLIYFSYDVKMKEKGDIPEGYSVSREKKERFSLILESASTNQTSMYLCASSFNTGVTGELFFGEGSRLTVL.